These 11 T cell receptor beta chains originate from one sample sequenced in a study of T cell changes during pregnancy in multiple sclerosis (dated by TCRdb to about 2019). To prepare the library, the immunoSEQ multiplex PCR assay was applied. TCRdb stores this immuneACCESS table with in-frame sequences only. Part of the clones is absent; in the studies checked, under half of the shortfall reflects unresolved V genes, and no reason is known for the rest. The sample table lists around 61,000 clones, 80% to 90% of them with a count of one. The ten largest clones represent roughly 5% of the sample. Material for sequencing was peripheral blood from another person, used as feeder cells. These TCRs come from a human donor whose cells served as feeder cells for cultures in a pregnancy study.

The chain uses TRBV29-1 and TRBJ1-2; 8 bases are a match to TRBD1. After removal of 6 bases from V and 8 bases from J, the junction contained 5 bases not matched to a gene. The CDR3 is made up of 11 amino acids. The V gene's germline CDR1 is SQVTM and CDR2 ANQGSEA. The CDR3 nucleotides are TGCAGCGTACCACAGGGGGACGGCTACACCTTC. This gives the protein CSVPQGDGYTF.

The rearrangement links TRBV9 to TRBJ1-6, with D uncertain. Trimming left V 4 bases short and J 3 bases short, with 11 bases between. The CDR3 has 15 residues. Germline assignment: CDR1 SGDLS and CDR2 YYNGEE. The CDR3: CASSLARDYNSPLHF. CDR3 bases: TGTGCCAGCAGCTTAGCACGGGACTATAATTCACCCCTCCACTTT.

The genes are TRBV7-3 and TRBJ1-2; D is unresolved. This CDR3 has 13 amino acids. Trimming shortened V by 5 bases and J by 6 bases, and 13 bases separated the two germline ends. Germline V gene sequence: CDR1 SGHTA, CDR2 FQGTGA. In nucleotides, the CDR3 is TGTGCCAGCAGCCTTCATCCCGGAAATGGCTACACCTTC. Its translation is CASSLHPGNGYTF. The full variable domain, with the rest looked up from reference TRBV7-3 and TRBJ1-2, is GAGVSQTPSNKVTEKGKYVELRCDPISGHTALYWYRQSLGQGPEFLIYFQGTGAADDSGLPNDRFFAVRPEGSVSTLKIQRTERGDSAVYLCASSLHPGNGYTFGSGTRLTVV.

This clone was observed once. The chain is built from TRBV19 and TRBJ1-1, with D possibly TRBD1 on 6 matching bases. V gave up 2 bases and J gave up 3 bases, with 16 bases separating them. CDR3 size: 16 residues. The V gene's germline CDR1 is LNHDA and CDR2 SQIVND (reference sequence). In DNA, the CDR3 is TGTGCCAGTAGTATAACTTTACAGGGAAGGTACACTGAAGCTTTCTTT. Translation: CASSITLQGRYTEAFF.

This clone is a singleton in its sample. The chain uses TRBV19 and TRBJ2-1, with D unresolved. This CDR3 region has 13 residues. Looked up from germline, CDR1 is LNHDA and CDR2 is SQIVND (reference sequence). Trimming took 5 bases from V and 7 from J, leaving 12 bases between them. This CDR3 is CASSYFLANEQFF. CDR3 bases: TGTGCCAGTAGTTATTTCCTGGCTAATGAGCAGTTCTTC.

This clone was seen once. CDR3 protein: CASSTQGAGEQYF. The CDR3 DNA follows: TGTGCCAGTAGTACCCAGGGGGCAGGCGAGCAGTACTTC. The chain carries TRBV19 and TRBJ2-7; TRBD1 matches 8 bases. This CDR3 contains 13 residues. Germline V gene sequence: CDR1 LNHDA, CDR2 SQIVND (reference sequence). Losses at the gene ends were 4 bases for V and 6 bases for J; bases not matched to a gene: 5.

This CDR3 reads CASSFGRDPYEQYF. CDR3 DNA sequence: TGTGCCAGCAGCTTCGGACGGGACCCCTACGAGCAGTACTTC. V usage is TRBV7-8 and J usage is TRBJ2-7; either TRBD1 or TRBD2 may fit D (5 bases each). In germline, CDR1 is SGHVS, CDR2 FQNEAQ. V was shortened by 3 bases and J by 2 bases, with 11 bases between the two germline ends. The CDR3 extends over 14 amino acids.

The V call is TRBV7-2, the J call TRBJ1-1, with no clear D. Trimming took 1 base from V and 1 from J, leaving 10 bases between them. This CDR3 region has 15 residues. From germline, CDR1 is SGHTA and CDR2 FQGNSA. This chain's CDR3 is CASSLVGPGNTEAFF. CDR3 coding DNA: TGTGCCAGCAGCTTAGTGGGTCCGGGGAACACTGAAGCTTTCTTT. The full variable domain, with the rest looked up from reference TRBV7-2 and TRBJ1-1, is GAGVSQSPSNKVTEKGKDVELRCDPISGHTALYWYRQSLGQGLEFLIYFQGNSAPDKSGLPSDRFSAERTGGSVSTLTIQRTQQEDSAVYLCASSLVGPGNTEAFFGQGTRLTVV.

This rearrangement joins TRBV6-5 to TRBJ1-6; D may be TRBD1 (6 bases). CDR1 is MNHEY and CDR2 is SVGAGI in the germline V gene. This CDR3 has 15 residues. The V gene lost 6 bases and the J gene lost 7 bases, with 16 bases spanning the gap. The CDR3 DNA is TGTGCCAGCAGCCCCCCGGGGGGCACCAATTCACCCCTCCACTTT. Its protein is CASSPPGGTNSPLHF.

The sample holds one count of this clone. This chain links TRBV2 with TRBJ1-1; perhaps TRBD1 as D (5 bases). The V gene lost 7 bases and the J gene lost 11 bases, with 14 bases spanning the gap. CDR3 length: 11 residues. CDR1 SNHLY and CDR2 FYNNEI come from the germline V gene. CDR3 nucleotide sequence: TGTGCCAGCAACAGACAGAGGAGTGCTTTCTTT. Translation: CASNRQRSAFF.

This rearrangement joins TRBV28 to TRBJ1-1, with no clear D. The germline V and J ends were trimmed by 4 bases and 8 bases, with 20 bases remaining between them. The CDR3 has 15 amino acids. Germline V gene sequence: CDR1 MDHEN, CDR2 SYDVKM. DNA for the CDR3: TGTGCCAGCAGTTCCTCCCCGGGGTCCCCTCGGGAAGCTTTCTTT. Translating it yields CASSSSPGSPREAFF.